The sample holds one count of the clone carrying this T cell receptor beta chain. The sample originates from a study of blood T cell repertoires in COVID-19. Study-wide background: Sites across the United States, Italy and Spain contributed samples from acute and convalescent COVID-19. PBMCs, B-cell-depleted T cells, or T cells were the source of the cDNA or gDNA that made up the material.

The CDR3 has 19 amino acids. Germline V gene lookup returns CDR1 SGHTA and CDR2 FQGNSA. J was trimmed by 0 bases and V by 2 bases; bases with no gene match: 6. Authors' analysis steps: It was from reference gene primer amplification that nucleated cell counts were estimated. Libraries were prepared by immunoSEQ multiplex PCR; TCRdb keeps only in-frame clonotypes and omits some of them. V and J calls and clone size are given by that table; D and trimming were obtained from the DNA. This table holds under 100,000 clones, around 85% found once. It was during active infection that Seattle patients were enrolled and then longitudinally followed.

The genes are TRBV7-2 and TRBJ2-1; 14 bases line up with TRBD2. Sequencing used peripheral blood. The TCR originated in a woman at least 80 years old with COVID-19, enrolled during active disease. CDR3 sequence reads: CASSLSGLAGAYSYNEQFF. In nucleotides, the CDR3 is TGTGCCAGCAGCTTATCGGGACTAGCGGGGGCCTACTCCTACAATGAGCAGTTCTTC.